Listed here is a single T cell receptor beta chain. This sample was included in a study of PD-L1 blockade in urothelial cancer. Study at large: Blood samples had a median of approximately 150,000 T cells, roughly 83,000 unique TCRs, and clonality 0.075 to 0.095.

This CDR3 contains 17 residues. Germline CDR1 and CDR2: MDHEN and SYDVKM. V shed 5 bases, J shed 3 bases, and the junction held 10 bases outside the gene matches. The protocol was immunoSEQ multiplex PCR, while the TCRdb copy is restricted to in-frame clones and leaves out a portion. Among around 35,000 clones listed, about 79% were seen once. Specimen: PBMCs, collected around atezolizumab (anti-PD-L1) treatment. The TCR comes from a man aged 55 to 70 with urothelial cancer. The chain employs TRBV28 and TRBJ2-7; 13 bases are a match to TRBD2. In DNA, the CDR3 is TGTGCCAGCAGTGAAGGACTAGCGGGGGCCTTTAGCTACGAGCAGTACTTC. Encoded protein: CASSEGLAGAFSYEQYF.